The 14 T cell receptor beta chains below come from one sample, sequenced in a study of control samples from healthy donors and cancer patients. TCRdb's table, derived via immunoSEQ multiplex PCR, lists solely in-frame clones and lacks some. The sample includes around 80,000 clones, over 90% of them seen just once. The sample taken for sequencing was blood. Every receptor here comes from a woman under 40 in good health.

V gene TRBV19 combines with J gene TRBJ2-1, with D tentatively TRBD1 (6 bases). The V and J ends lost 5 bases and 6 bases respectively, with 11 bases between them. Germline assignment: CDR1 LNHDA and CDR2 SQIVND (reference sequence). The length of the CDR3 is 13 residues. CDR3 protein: CASSRGQSNEQFF. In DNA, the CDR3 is TGTGCCAGTAGTCGCGGACAGTCCAATGAGCAGTTCTTC.

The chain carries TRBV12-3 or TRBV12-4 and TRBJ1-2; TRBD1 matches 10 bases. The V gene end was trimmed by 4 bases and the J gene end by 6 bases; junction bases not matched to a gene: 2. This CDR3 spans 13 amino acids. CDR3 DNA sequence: TGTGCCAGCAGTTCGGGACAGGGGAATGGCTACACCTTC. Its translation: CASSSGQGNGYTF.

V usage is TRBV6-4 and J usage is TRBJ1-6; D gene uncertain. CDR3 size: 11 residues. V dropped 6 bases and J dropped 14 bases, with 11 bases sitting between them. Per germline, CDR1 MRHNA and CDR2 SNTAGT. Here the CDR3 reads CASRAPFTLHF. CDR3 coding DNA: TGTGCCAGCAGAGCCCCCTTTACCCTCCACTTT.

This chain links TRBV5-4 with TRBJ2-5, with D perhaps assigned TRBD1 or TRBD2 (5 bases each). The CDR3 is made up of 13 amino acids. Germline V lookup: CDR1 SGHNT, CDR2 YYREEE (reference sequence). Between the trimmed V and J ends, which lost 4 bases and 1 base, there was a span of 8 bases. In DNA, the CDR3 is TGTGCCAGCAGCAGGGGACCCCAAGAGACCCAGTACTTC. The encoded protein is CASSRGPQETQYF.

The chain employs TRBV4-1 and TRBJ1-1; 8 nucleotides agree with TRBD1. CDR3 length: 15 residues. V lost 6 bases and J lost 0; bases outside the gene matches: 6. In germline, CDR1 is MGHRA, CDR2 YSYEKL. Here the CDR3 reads CASRRGQGLNTEAFF. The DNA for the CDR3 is TGCGCCAGCAGGCGAGGACAGGGTTTGAACACTGAAGCTTTCTTT.

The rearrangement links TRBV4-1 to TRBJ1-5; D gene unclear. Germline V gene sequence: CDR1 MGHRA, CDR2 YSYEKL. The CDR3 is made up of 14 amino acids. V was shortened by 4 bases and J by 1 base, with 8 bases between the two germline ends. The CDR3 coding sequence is TGCGCCAGCAGCCCTTCGGACAGCAATCAGCCCCAGCATTTT. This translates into CASSPSDSNQPQHF.

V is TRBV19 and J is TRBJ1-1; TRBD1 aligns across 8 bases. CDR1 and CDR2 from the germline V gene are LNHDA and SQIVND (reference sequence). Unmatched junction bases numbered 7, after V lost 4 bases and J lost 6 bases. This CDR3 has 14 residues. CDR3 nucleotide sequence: TGTGCCAGTAGTAGCAGGGGGCGCAAGGCTGAAGCTTTCTTT. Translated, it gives CASSSRGRKAEAFF.

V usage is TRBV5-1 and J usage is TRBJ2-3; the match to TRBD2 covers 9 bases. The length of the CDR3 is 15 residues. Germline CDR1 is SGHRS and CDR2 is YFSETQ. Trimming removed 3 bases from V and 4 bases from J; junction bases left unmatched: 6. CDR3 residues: CASSWEAGGSDTQYF. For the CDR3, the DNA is TGCGCCAGCAGCTGGGAGGCGGGGGGGTCAGATACGCAGTATTTT.

CDR3 sequence (DNA): TGCGCCAGCAGCCTGGACAGTAGTTGGGGCTACACCTTC. Translating it yields CASSLDSSWGYTF. J is TRBJ1-2 and V is TRBV4-1; a possible D gene is TRBD1 (6 bases). The CDR3 consists of 13 residues. V lost 4 bases, J lost 8 bases, and 14 bases lay in between. Germline CDR1 is MGHRA and CDR2 is YSYEKL.

The CDR3 bases are TGTGCCAGGGCTGGGGAGCTGTTTTTT. Encoded protein: CARAGELFF. The J gene is TRBJ2-2, the V gene TRBV10-3; D gene ambiguous. V lost 10 bases to trimming and J lost 8 bases, with 5 bases between them. The germline gives CDR1 ENHRY, CDR2 SYGVKD. This CDR3 is 9 amino acids long.

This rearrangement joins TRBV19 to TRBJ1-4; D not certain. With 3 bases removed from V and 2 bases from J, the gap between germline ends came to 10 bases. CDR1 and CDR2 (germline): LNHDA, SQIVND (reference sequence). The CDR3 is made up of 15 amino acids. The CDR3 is CASSMRGATNEKLFF. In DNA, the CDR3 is TGTGCCAGTAGTATGCGAGGAGCGACTAATGAAAAACTGTTTTTT.

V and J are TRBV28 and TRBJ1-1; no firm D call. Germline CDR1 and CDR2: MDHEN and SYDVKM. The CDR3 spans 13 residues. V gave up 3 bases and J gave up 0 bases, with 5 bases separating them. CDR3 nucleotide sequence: TGTGCCAGCAGTTTGGAGATGAACACTGAAGCTTTCTTT. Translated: CASSLEMNTEAFF.

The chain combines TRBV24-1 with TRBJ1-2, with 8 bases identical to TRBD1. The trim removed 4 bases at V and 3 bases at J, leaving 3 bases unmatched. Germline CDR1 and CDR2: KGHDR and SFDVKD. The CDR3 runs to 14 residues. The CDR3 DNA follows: TGTGCCACCAGTGACTGGACAGGGTACTATGGCTACACCTTC. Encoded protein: CATSDWTGYYGYTF.

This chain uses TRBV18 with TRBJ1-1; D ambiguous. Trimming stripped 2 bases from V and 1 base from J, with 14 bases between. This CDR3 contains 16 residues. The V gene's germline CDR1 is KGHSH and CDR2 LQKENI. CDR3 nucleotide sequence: TGTGCCAGCTCACCATTAGATCCTTGGGGGAACACTGAAGCTTTCTTT. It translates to CASSPLDPWGNTEAFF.